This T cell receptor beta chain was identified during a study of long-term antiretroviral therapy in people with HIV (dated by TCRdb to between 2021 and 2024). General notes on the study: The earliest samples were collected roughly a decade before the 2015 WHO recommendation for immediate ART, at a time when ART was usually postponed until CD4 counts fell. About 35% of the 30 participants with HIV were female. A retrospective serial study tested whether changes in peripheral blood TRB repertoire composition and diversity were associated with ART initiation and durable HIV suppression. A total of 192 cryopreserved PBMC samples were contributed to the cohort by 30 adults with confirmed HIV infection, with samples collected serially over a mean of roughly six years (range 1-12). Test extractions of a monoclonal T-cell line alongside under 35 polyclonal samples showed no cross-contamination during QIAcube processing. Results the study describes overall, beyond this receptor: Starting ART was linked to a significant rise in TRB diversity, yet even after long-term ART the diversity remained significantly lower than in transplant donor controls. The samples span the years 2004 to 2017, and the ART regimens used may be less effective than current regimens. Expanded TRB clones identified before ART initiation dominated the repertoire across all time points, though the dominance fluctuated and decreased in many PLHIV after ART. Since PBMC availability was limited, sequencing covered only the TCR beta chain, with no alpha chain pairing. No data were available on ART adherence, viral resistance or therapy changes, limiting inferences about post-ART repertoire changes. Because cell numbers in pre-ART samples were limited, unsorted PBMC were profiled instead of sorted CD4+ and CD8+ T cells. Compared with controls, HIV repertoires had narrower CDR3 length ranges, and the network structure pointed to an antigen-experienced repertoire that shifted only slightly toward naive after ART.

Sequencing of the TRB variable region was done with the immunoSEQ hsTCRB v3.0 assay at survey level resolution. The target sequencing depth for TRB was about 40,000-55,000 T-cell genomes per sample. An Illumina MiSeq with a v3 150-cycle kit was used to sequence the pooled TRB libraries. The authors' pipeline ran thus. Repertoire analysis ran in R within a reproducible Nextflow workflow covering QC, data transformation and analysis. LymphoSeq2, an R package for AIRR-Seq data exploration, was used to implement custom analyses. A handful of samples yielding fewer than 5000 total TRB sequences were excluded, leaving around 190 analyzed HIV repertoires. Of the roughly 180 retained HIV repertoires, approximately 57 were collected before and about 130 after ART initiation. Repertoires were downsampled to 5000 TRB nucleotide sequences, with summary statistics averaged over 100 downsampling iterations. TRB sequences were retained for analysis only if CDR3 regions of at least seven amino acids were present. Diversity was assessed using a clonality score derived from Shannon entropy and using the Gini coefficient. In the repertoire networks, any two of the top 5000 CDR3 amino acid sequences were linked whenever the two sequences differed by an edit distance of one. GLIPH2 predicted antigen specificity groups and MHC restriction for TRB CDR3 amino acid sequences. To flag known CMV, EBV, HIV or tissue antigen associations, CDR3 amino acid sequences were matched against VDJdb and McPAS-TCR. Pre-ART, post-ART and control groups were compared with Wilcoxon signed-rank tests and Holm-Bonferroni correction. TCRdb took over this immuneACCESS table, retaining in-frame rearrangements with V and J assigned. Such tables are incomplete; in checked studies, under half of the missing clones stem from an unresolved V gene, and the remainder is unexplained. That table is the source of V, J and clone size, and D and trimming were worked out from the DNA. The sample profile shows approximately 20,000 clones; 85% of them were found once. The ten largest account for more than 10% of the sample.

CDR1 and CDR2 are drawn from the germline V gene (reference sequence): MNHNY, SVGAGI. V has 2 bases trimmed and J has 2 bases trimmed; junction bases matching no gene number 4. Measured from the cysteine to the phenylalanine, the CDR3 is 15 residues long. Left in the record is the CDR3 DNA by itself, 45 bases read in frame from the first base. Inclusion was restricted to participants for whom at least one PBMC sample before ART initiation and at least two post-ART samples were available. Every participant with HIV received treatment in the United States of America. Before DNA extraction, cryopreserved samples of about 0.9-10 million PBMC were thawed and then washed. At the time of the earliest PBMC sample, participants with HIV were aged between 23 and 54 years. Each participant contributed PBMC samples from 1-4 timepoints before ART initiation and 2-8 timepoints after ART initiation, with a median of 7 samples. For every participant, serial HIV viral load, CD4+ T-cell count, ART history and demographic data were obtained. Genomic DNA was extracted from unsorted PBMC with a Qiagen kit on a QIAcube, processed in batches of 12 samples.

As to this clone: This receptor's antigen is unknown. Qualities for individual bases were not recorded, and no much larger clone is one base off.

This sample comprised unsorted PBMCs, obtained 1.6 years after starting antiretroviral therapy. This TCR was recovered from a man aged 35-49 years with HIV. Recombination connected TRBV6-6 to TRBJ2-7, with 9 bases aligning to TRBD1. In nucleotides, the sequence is TGTGCCAGCAGTTACCGGGGGGACAGGGCCTACGAGCAGTACTTC. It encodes CASSYRGDRAYEQYF.